This T cell receptor (beta chain) appears in the sequencing data of a study of beta chain features in type 1 diabetes. Study-level points and caveats: For Type 1 diabetes patients, all four CD4+ subsets carried TCRB CDR3s that were moderately but significantly shorter.

Investigators reverse transcribed all isolated RNA, so they sequenced expressed TCRB transcripts. Generated by immunoSEQ multiplex PCR, the TCRdb table keeps only in-frame clones and is missing some. The table shows 200,000 to 300,000 clones, with approximately 11% occurring only once. A few counts support this clone. Its antigen is still unknown. Trimming shortened V by 0 bases and J by 7 bases, and 19 bases separated the two germline ends. CDR3 length equals 17 residues. Germline-derived CDR1 and CDR2 are LGHNA and YSLEER. The chain employs TRBV4-3 and TRBJ1-5; TRBD1 might be the D (6 bases). This sequence originates from a man aged 25-45 years with type 1 diabetes. The specimen was naive CD4+ T cells from blood. The CDR3 DNA follows: TGCGCCAGCAGCCAAGATCGAGACGAGGGGGTTACCCAGCCCCAGCATTTT. It yields the protein CASSQDRDEGVTQPQHF.